The 23 T cell receptor beta chains below were found in one sample sequenced in a study of CD8 T cells in Susac syndrome. Reverse transcription of roughly 0.5 to 1 ug RNA was carried out with random hexamers. MiXCR, run by TCRdb on the immunoSEQ multiplex PCR reads, gives a single entry per CDR3 protein. This table has about 90,000 distinct CDR3 sequences, just under 95% appearing once. Sequencing was carried out using CD8+ T cells from PBMCs. All receptors derive from a human donor in good health.

The chain uses TRBV14 and TRBJ1-6, with D perhaps TRBD1 (6 bases). From germline, CDR1 is SGHDN and CDR2 FVKESK. Trimming cost V 4 bases and J 10 bases, with 11 bases left between them. This CDR3 region has 13 residues. The CDR3 DNA sequence: TGTGCCAGCAGCCGGGGGGCCGGCTCACCCCTCCACTTT. It translates to CASSRGAGSPLHF.

This chain uses TRBV4-1 with TRBJ1-4, with 9 bases fitting TRBD1. CDR1 and CDR2 from the germline V gene are MGHRA and YSYEKL. CDR3 length equals 15 residues. With V trimmed by 8 bases and J by 8 bases, 12 bases remained unmatched. The CDR3 DNA follows: TGCGCCAGCCTCGGGGTACAGGGGGCTGAAGAAAAACTGTTTTTT. As protein: CASLGVQGAEEKLFF.

This chain connects TRBV12-3 or TRBV12-4 to TRBJ2-1; D remains ambiguous. Deletions cut 4 bases from V and 9 bases from J, with 13 bases between. The CDR3 sequence is 13 residues long. CDR3 nucleotides: TGTGCCAGCAGTTACCGTTCTTTGGGTGAGCAGTTCTTC. The encoded protein is CASSYRSLGEQFF.

This chain uses TRBV5-6 with TRBJ1-1; D is uncertain. Deletions cut 1 base from V and 5 bases from J, with 6 bases between. Germline CDR1 reads SGHDT; CDR2 reads YYEEEE. CDR3 length: 12 residues. CDR3 nucleotide sequence: TGTGCCAGCAGCTTGAGACGGACTGAAGCTTTCTTT. This gives the protein CASSLRRTEAFF. The whole variable domain, filled in from reference TRBV5-6 and TRBJ1-1, reads DAGVTQSPTHLIKTRGQQVTLRCSPKSGHDTVSWYQQALGQGPQFIFQYYEEEERQRGNFPDRFSGHQFPNYSSELNVNALLLGDSALYLCASSLRRTEAFFGQGTRLTVV.

The V and J genes are TRBV7-6 and TRBJ1-2, with D tentatively TRBD1 (6 bases). CDR1 and CDR2 from the germline V gene are SGHVS and FNYEAQ. Trimming removed 5 bases at V and 3 bases at J, with 16 bases between. This CDR3 spans 15 amino acids. The chain's CDR3 is CASSPGEGTHYGYTF. Here the CDR3 DNA reads TGTGCCAGCAGCCCGGGGGAGGGGACACACTATGGCTACACCTTC.

The chain uses TRBV7-9 and TRBJ2-1, with D uncertain. The CDR3 has 12 residues. The ends were cut back, 1 base at V and 9 bases at J, with 7 bases in the middle. CDR1 SEHNR and CDR2 FQNEAQ come from the germline V gene (reference sequence). CDR3 region: CASSLDGVEQFF. DNA for the CDR3: TGTGCCAGCAGCTTAGATGGGGTTGAGCAGTTCTTC.

This chain uses TRBV14 with TRBJ1-1, with D tentatively TRBD1 (5 bases). The CDR3 length is 16 residues. Germline CDR1 reads SGHDN; CDR2 reads FVKESK. Trimming removed 4 bases at V and 1 base at J, with 16 bases between. CDR3 bases: TGTGCCAGCAGCCTCTCCGAGGGACGTACGAACACTGAAGCTTTCTTT. The encoded protein is CASSLSEGRTNTEAFF.

This clonotype was counted a single time. This sequence joins TRBV10-2 and TRBJ2-7; 10 nucleotides line up with TRBD2. The CDR3 is made up of 16 amino acids. With V trimmed by 3 bases and J by 6 bases, 11 bases remained unmatched. From germline, CDR1 is WSHSY and CDR2 SAAADI. The CDR3 DNA reads TGCGCCAGCAGTGACCCCATAACTAGCGGGGAGGTCGAGCAGTACTTC. Its protein product is CASSDPITSGEVEQYF.

Written as DNA, the CDR3 is TGTGCCAGCAGTGAACAGGTCAGACCAATAAACACCGGGGAGCTGTTTTTT. This encodes CASSEQVRPINTGELFF. The V call is TRBV6-1, the J call TRBJ2-2; the D is unclear. The CDR3 covers 17 residues. Germline assignment: CDR1 MNHNS and CDR2 SASEGT. V was trimmed by 2 bases and J by 2 bases, leaving 15 bases between them.

V gene TRBV6-1 combines with J gene TRBJ2-2, with 10 positions matching TRBD1. Germline lookup yields CDR1 MNHNS and CDR2 SASEGT. The trim removed 8 bases at V and 7 bases at J, leaving 16 bases unmatched. The CDR3 loop spans 17 amino acids. The CDR3 DNA follows: TGTGCCAGCGGATGGGGGGACAGGGGTTTATCGAGCGGGGAGCTGTTTTTT. Its protein product is CASGWGDRGLSSGELFF.

The genes are TRBV6-4 and TRBJ2-5; 8 bases map to TRBD2. The length of the CDR3 is 16 residues. Trimming took 3 bases from V and 4 from J; bases not matched to a gene: 10. Germline V gene lookup returns CDR1 MRHNA and CDR2 SNTAGT. CDR3 amino acids: CASSESAGGPLETQYF. The CDR3 bases are TGTGCCAGCAGTGAATCGGCGGGGGGCCCCCTAGAGACCCAGTACTTC.

This sequence joins TRBV5-4 and TRBJ2-1; D unclear. The V and J ends lost 1 base and 9 bases respectively, with 5 bases between them. This CDR3 is built from 11 residues. Germline values: CDR1 SGHNT, CDR2 YYREEE (reference sequence). CDR3 loop: CASSLISEQFF. The CDR3 DNA reads as TGTGCCAGCAGCTTGATAAGTGAGCAGTTCTTC.

This chain uses TRBV20-1 with TRBJ2-7; D possibly corresponds to TRBD2 (7 bases). The V and J ends lost 0 bases and 0 bases respectively, with 15 bases between them. Germline V gene data show CDR1 as DFQATT and CDR2 as SNEGSKA (reference sequence). This CDR3 contains 16 residues. CDR3 coding DNA: TGCAGTGCTAGAGAGAGGGAGGGGGTCCACTCCTACGAGCAGTACTTC. It encodes CSAREREGVHSYEQYF.

This sequence joins TRBV5-6 and TRBJ1-1; TRBD1 matches 7 bases. V lost 4 bases and J lost 4; bases outside the gene matches: 7. The germline V gene encodes CDR1 SGHDT and CDR2 YYEEEE. This CDR3 spans 14 amino acids. The CDR3 spells CASSLDREITEAFF. In DNA, the CDR3 is TGTGCCAGCAGCCTCGACAGGGAGATCACTGAAGCTTTCTTT. Filled out from reference TRBV5-6 and TRBJ1-1, the complete variable domain reads DAGVTQSPTHLIKTRGQQVTLRCSPKSGHDTVSWYQQALGQGPQFIFQYYEEEERQRGNFPDRFSGHQFPNYSSELNVNALLLGDSALYLCASSLDREITEAFFGQGTRLTVV.

The chain uses TRBV29-1 and TRBJ1-2, with D possibly TRBD1 on 5 matching bases. Germline-derived CDR1 and CDR2 are SQVTM and ANQGSEA. V was pared by 2 bases and J by 8 bases, with 12 bases between. CDR3 length: 12 amino acids. The chain's CDR3 is CSVERDLKGYTF. The CDR3 coding sequence is TGCAGCGTTGAAAGGGACCTCAAGGGCTACACCTTC.

This clonotype showed up just once. The rearrangement uses TRBV2 and TRBJ1-2; tentatively, D is TRBD1 (5 bases). The germline V gene has CDR1 SNHLY and CDR2 FYNNEI. The V end lost 7 bases, the J end lost 5 bases, and 11 bases lay between the germline ends. The CDR3 sequence is 12 residues long. The CDR3 region has the DNA TGTGCCAGCAAACAGGACGTATATGGCTACACCTTC. As protein: CASKQDVYGYTF.

In its sample, this clonotype was seen once. The chain links TRBV6-5 to TRBJ1-2; unclear D gene. The CDR3 is made up of 15 amino acids. Trimming pared 2 bases from V and 4 bases from J, leaving 14 bases between. Germline CDR1 MNHEY, CDR2 SVGAGI. CDR3 amino acids: CASSYGPVRSYGYTF. Written as DNA, the CDR3 is TGTGCCAGCAGTTACGGGCCGGTTAGGAGCTATGGCTACACCTTC.

The chain uses TRBV4-1 and TRBJ1-2, with D uncertain. The CDR3 has 13 residues. Germline lookup yields CDR1 MGHRA and CDR2 YSYEKL. V gave up 0 bases and J gave up 7 bases, with 9 bases separating them. This CDR3 reads CASSQDLGGGYTF. In nucleotides, the CDR3 is TGCGCCAGCAGCCAAGATCTTGGAGGTGGCTACACCTTC.

The chain employs TRBV10-3 and TRBJ1-2; 10 bases align to TRBD1. The germline V gene encodes CDR1 ENHRY and CDR2 SYGVKD. With V trimmed by 9 bases and J by 4 bases, 5 bases remained unmatched. The CDR3 extends over 13 amino acids. The CDR3 DNA reads as TGTGCCATTGGACAGGGGGTAGGCTATGGCTACACCTTC. The encoded protein is CAIGQGVGYGYTF.

This CDR3 reads CASSPSPHTQYF. CDR3 coding DNA: TGTGCCAGCAGTCCATCCCCACATACGCAGTATTTT. The chain employs TRBV27 and TRBJ2-3; no clear D gene. Per the germline V gene, CDR1 is MNHEY and CDR2 is SMNVEV (reference sequence). This CDR3 region has 12 residues. V was cut by 5 bases and J by 7 bases, with 10 bases left in between.

This clonotype was found once. The chain joins TRBV20-1 to TRBJ1-2; 12 nucleotides match TRBD1. Germline assignment: CDR1 DFQATT and CDR2 SNEGSKA (reference sequence). The CDR3 length is 15 residues. Unmatched junction bases numbered 7, after V lost 0 bases and J lost 8 bases. CDR3 residues: CSARDKGQGARGYTF. CDR3 nucleotide sequence: TGCAGTGCTAGAGATAAGGGACAGGGGGCGCGGGGCTACACCTTC.

The rearrangement joins TRBV28 to TRBJ2-2, with TRBD1 as a possible D gene (5 bases). CDR3 size: 18 residues. Germline CDR1 MDHEN, CDR2 SYDVKM. The germline V and J ends were trimmed by 5 bases and 4 bases, with 23 bases remaining between them. The DNA of the CDR3 is TGTGCCAGCAGTGCCCCGATAGGACACGACTTTAGCACCGGGGAGCTGTTTTTT. This gives the protein CASSAPIGHDFSTGELFF.

The CDR3 here is CASSPSSLRQGGTTLHF. In DNA, the CDR3 is TGTGCCAGCAGCCCGAGTAGCCTAAGACAGGGGGGAACCACCCTCCACTTT. This chain joins TRBV14 and TRBJ1-6; TRBD1 matches 9 bases. Trimming cost V 4 bases and J 14 bases; bases outside gene matches: 18. Germline V CDR1 and CDR2: SGHDN, FVKESK. The CDR3 is 17 amino acids.